These 17 T cell receptor beta chains originate from one sample sequenced in a study of response to subunit inactivated influenza vaccine. From the RT-PCR reads, TCRdb called clonotypes with MiXCR, one entry per CDR3 protein. Found here are 400,000 to 650,000 distinct CDR3 sequences, 6.5% to 8% of them singletons; the top ten hold roughly 13%. The material was PBMCs from blood, obtained around 25 months after vaccination. The source is a man aged 45 to 70 who received an inactivated influenza vaccine.

The gene calls are TRBV3-1 and TRBJ1-1; a possible D gene is TRBD1 (5 bases). The CDR3 has 15 amino acids. Per germline, CDR1 LGHDT and CDR2 YNNKEL (reference sequence). Trimming took 6 bases from V and 0 from J, leaving 14 bases between them. CDR3 nucleotide sequence: TGTGCCAGCAGTTCCGGACACGGTTTGAACACTGAAGCTTTCTTT. Its protein is CASSSGHGLNTEAFF.

This chain's CDR3 is CASSLRGTQYF. CDR3 nucleotide sequence: TGTGCCAGCAGCCTTCGGGGGACCCAGTACTTC. J is TRBJ2-5 and V is TRBV7-6, with a tentative D call TRBD2 (5 bases). The CDR3 loop spans 11 amino acids. Germline V gives CDR1 SGHVS, CDR2 FNYEAQ. Trimming took 5 bases from V and 7 from J, leaving 8 bases between them. Filled out from reference TRBV7-6 and TRBJ2-5, the complete variable domain reads GAGVSQSPRYKVTKRGQDVALRCDPISGHVSLYWYRQALGQGPEFLTYFNYEAQQDKSGLPNDRFSAERPEGSISTLTIQRTEQRDSAMYRCASSLRGTQYFGPGTRLLVL.

V usage is TRBV20-1 and J usage is TRBJ2-7; no firm D call. Trimming left V 2 bases short and J 3 bases short, with 14 bases between. This CDR3 contains 14 residues. In germline, CDR1 is DFQATT, CDR2 SNEGSKA (reference sequence). Written as DNA, the CDR3 is TGCAGTGCTAGAAGCAGATACGAACTCTACGAGCAGTACTTC. Its translation is CSARSRYELYEQYF.

This clonotype was observed many times. The CDR3 loop is CASSLGTGPYEQYF. For the CDR3, the DNA is TGCGCCAGCAGCCTAGGGACAGGACCCTACGAGCAGTACTTC. This chain joins TRBV5-1 and TRBJ2-7, with 8 bases aligning to TRBD1. After removal of 4 bases from V and 2 bases from J, the junction contained 5 bases not matched to a gene. Germline assignment: CDR1 SGHRS and CDR2 YFSETQ. This CDR3 spans 14 amino acids.

This clonotype showed up just once. One base away lies a much larger clone, so this may be a sequencing read error. This chain uses TRBV7-3 with TRBJ2-2; 11 positions match TRBD1. This CDR3 is 15 amino acids long. Germline V gene lookup returns CDR1 SGHTA and CDR2 FQGTGA. V shed 5 bases, J shed 5 bases, and the junction held 4 bases outside the gene matches. The CDR3 nucleotides are TGTGCCAGCAGCCATGGGACAGGGGGAACCGGGGAGCTGTTTTTT. Translation gives CASSHGTGGTGELFF.

The CDR3: CSATSGKNIQYF. The CDR3 DNA sequence: TGCAGTGCCACTAGCGGAAAAAACATTCAGTACTTC. This chain links TRBV20-1 with TRBJ2-4, with 8 positions matching TRBD2. This CDR3 region has 12 residues. V was pared by 6 bases and J by 4 bases, with 2 bases of the junction left unmatched. Germline V gene lookup returns CDR1 DFQATT and CDR2 SNEGSKA (reference sequence).

The J gene is TRBJ2-3, the V gene TRBV7-3, with 8 nucleotides matching TRBD2. The CDR3 sequence is 16 residues long. The V gene's germline CDR1 is SGHTA and CDR2 FQGTGA. Unmatched junction bases numbered 9, after V lost 2 bases and J lost 5 bases. CDR3 DNA: TGTGCCAGCAGCTTAGGTACGGGAGGGCCCGGAGATACGCAGTATTTT. It is translated as CASSLGTGGPGDTQYF.

The chain is built from TRBV20-1 and TRBJ2-3; TRBD2 matches at 12 bases. The CDR3 is 18 residues long. Germline V lookup: CDR1 DFQATT, CDR2 SNEGSKA (reference sequence). With 0 bases clipped from V and 2 bases from J, the junction kept 9 bases outside the gene matches. The CDR3 spells CSARDRSWTSGDTDTQYF. In DNA, the CDR3 is TGCAGTGCTAGAGATCGTTCCTGGACTAGCGGGGACACAGATACGCAGTATTTT.

The rearrangement links TRBV7-9 to TRBJ2-5, with 7 bases fitting TRBD1. The J segment lost 2 bases and the V segment lost 2 bases, leaving 8 bases of the junction unmatched. Germline V gene lookup returns CDR1 SEHNR and CDR2 FQNEAQ (reference sequence). CDR3 length equals 16 residues. The CDR3 coding sequence is TGTGCCAGCAGCTTATTTTCGGACAGGTCTCAAGAGACCCAGTACTTC. It translates to CASSLFSDRSQETQYF.

V and J are TRBV20-1 and TRBJ2-3, with 8 bases identical to TRBD1. Per the germline V gene, CDR1 is DFQATT and CDR2 is SNEGSKA (reference sequence). The CDR3 loop spans 12 amino acids. The V gene end was trimmed by 6 bases and the J gene end by 3 bases; junction bases not matched to a gene: 2. The chain's CDR3 is CSAGQATDTQYF. CDR3 coding DNA: TGCAGTGCGGGACAGGCTACAGATACGCAGTATTTT.

This clonotype was counted at least ten times. The chain carries TRBV6-5 and TRBJ1-2; D unresolved. Germline CDR1 reads MNHEY; CDR2 reads SVGAGI. This CDR3 is built from 13 residues. Trimming removed 4 bases at V and 2 bases at J, with 8 bases between. CDR3 region: CASSSDWNYGYTF. The DNA for the CDR3 is TGTGCCAGCAGTTCGGACTGGAACTATGGCTACACCTTC.

This clonotype appeared a few times. The CDR3 loop is CASTQGGSGELFF. The DNA of the CDR3 is TGTGCCAGCACCCAAGGGGGGAGCGGGGAGCTGTTTTTT. This chain uses TRBV7-6 with TRBJ2-2; D possibly matches TRBD1 or TRBD2 (6 bases each). The CDR3 has 13 amino acids. The V end lost 7 bases, the J end lost 7 bases, and 13 bases lay between the germline ends. Germline lookup yields CDR1 SGHVS and CDR2 FNYEAQ. Looking up the rest from reference TRBV7-6 and TRBJ2-2 gives the full variable domain: GAGVSQSPRYKVTKRGQDVALRCDPISGHVSLYWYRQALGQGPEFLTYFNYEAQQDKSGLPNDRFSAERPEGSISTLTIQRTEQRDSAMYRCASTQGGSGELFFGEGSRLTVL.

This clonotype has a handful of counts. The rearrangement uses TRBV12-3 or TRBV12-4 and TRBJ2-5, with unresolved D. The CDR3 is 15 amino acids. Trimming removed 3 bases at V and 5 bases at J, with 16 bases between. CDR3 amino acids: CASSLGWLTGETQYF. The CDR3 bases are TGTGCCAGCAGTTTGGGGTGGCTTACTGGGGAGACCCAGTACTTC.

This clonotype was seen ten or more times. The chain couples TRBV12-3 or TRBV12-4 to TRBJ2-7, with TRBD1 identical over 9 bases. This CDR3 region has 13 residues. V trimming: 4 bases; J trimming: 5 bases; junction bases outside the gene matches: 3. CDR3 region: CASSWTGENEQYF. CDR3 in DNA: TGTGCCAGCAGTTGGACAGGGGAAAACGAGCAGTACTTC.

The chain links TRBV4-3 to TRBJ2-1, with no clear D. Trimming pared 2 bases from V and 6 bases from J, leaving 11 bases between. Germline CDR1 reads LGHNA; CDR2 reads YSLEER. This CDR3 has 14 amino acids. CDR3 residues: CASSQLDVSNEQFF. CDR3 sequence (DNA): TGCGCCAGCAGCCAATTGGACGTCTCCAATGAGCAGTTCTTC.

This rearrangement joins TRBV5-1 to TRBJ1-4; no definite D call. This CDR3 contains 15 residues. V was trimmed by 4 bases and J by 0 bases, leaving 10 bases between them. Looked up from germline, CDR1 is SGHRS and CDR2 is YFSETQ. The CDR3 reads CASSTSSATNEKLFF. Here the CDR3 DNA reads TGCGCCAGCAGCACCTCATCGGCAACTAATGAAAAACTGTTTTTT.

The chain uses TRBV5-1 and TRBJ2-1; D is perhaps TRBD1 (7 bases). Trimming shortened V by 0 bases and J by 10 bases, and 14 bases separated the two germline ends. Germline assignment: CDR1 SGHRS and CDR2 YFSETQ. CDR3 length: 14 residues. This chain's CDR3 is CASSLARQGLEQFF. The CDR3 region has the DNA TGCGCCAGCAGCTTGGCCCGACAGGGACTCGAGCAGTTCTTC.